This T cell receptor (beta chain) was found in a study of a mutant IDH1 vaccine in newly diagnosed glioma (dated by TCRdb to the early 2020s). Concerning the study at large: Across visits V03 through V10, patients got a total of eight vaccinations, given in weeks 1, 3, 5, 7, 11, 15, 19 and 23. Vaccination began 4-6 weeks after radiotherapy alone, or alongside temozolomide cycles in the chemotherapy-containing groups. Before enrollment, patients had received standard therapy of radiotherapy alone, temozolomide alone, or radiochemotherapy with temozolomide; most received the combination. For exploratory analyses, 25 treated patients had longitudinal TCRB deep sequencing done wherever samples were available. Peripheral blood was collected at six visits: V03 (baseline), V05, V07, V10, V12 and V13. The approximately 32 treated patients were 62.5% male and around 40% female, with a mean age of approximately 40 years.

The library relied on the immunoSEQ multiplex PCR assay. Rearranged TCR beta chain sequences were amplified using the hsTCRB Kit according to the manufacturer's protocol. TCRB libraries were sequenced on an Illumina MiSeq. The study's own analysis went as follows. Demultiplexing, trimming and gene mapping were performed with the kit vendor's proprietary platform. Drawn from immuneACCESS, this table holds only the in-frame rearrangements with V and J called that TCRdb kept. Clones are partly lost; checked studies trace under half to an unresolved V gene and leave the rest unexplained. V and J calls and clone size are as listed in that table; D and trimming were resolved from the DNA. The sample contains about 60,000 clones, approximately 84% of them found a single time. Jointly, the top ten make up roughly 3.5% of the sample. CDR1 is given as SGHNT and CDR2 as YYREEE, both from the germline V gene (reference sequence). The germline ends are 8 bases apart after V is trimmed by 1 base and J by 2 bases. The CDR3 runs 14 residues from the cysteine to the phenylalanine. The CDR3 DNA has 42 bases and is translated from base 1.

Study-level results and caveats: Immune responses induced by the vaccine were seen in over 80% of patients across multiple MHC alleles. Changes in the top peripheral T cell clonotypes picked up by TCRB sequencing did not appear to be linked to pseudoprogression. The authors stated that sample limitations prevented analyses of patient blood samples from being reproduced. Selection of PBMC samples for TCRB deep sequencing was based on availability.

The table lists this clone with a count of one. The antigen it recognizes is unknown. It has no much larger one-base neighbor in the sample; base qualities were not kept. What the time point label conveys for this sample: week 11, during vaccination. Every vaccine dose consisted of 300 ug of a 20-mer mutant IDH1 peptide in Montanide, administered subcutaneously together with topical imiquimod. The donors had newly diagnosed IDH1-mutant astrocytomas of WHO grade 3 or 4 that showed loss of nuclear ATRX. The samples were drawn from NOA16, a multicentre, single-arm, open-label phase I trial in Germany that tested a mutant IDH1 peptide vaccine in humans for the first time. The DNeasy Blood and Tissue Kit was used to extract genomic DNA from EDTA blood for TCRB sequencing.

The receptor's source is a man aged 30 to 45 with glioma. Source: PBMCs, taken from a glioma patient whose treatment included an IDH1 peptide vaccine. The chain is encoded by TRBV5-4 joined to TRBJ2-3, with no confidently assigned D gene. The CDR3 region: CASSLFSYTDTQYF. The DNA is as follows: TGTGCCAGCAGCTTGTTCTCCTACACAGATACGCAGTATTTT.